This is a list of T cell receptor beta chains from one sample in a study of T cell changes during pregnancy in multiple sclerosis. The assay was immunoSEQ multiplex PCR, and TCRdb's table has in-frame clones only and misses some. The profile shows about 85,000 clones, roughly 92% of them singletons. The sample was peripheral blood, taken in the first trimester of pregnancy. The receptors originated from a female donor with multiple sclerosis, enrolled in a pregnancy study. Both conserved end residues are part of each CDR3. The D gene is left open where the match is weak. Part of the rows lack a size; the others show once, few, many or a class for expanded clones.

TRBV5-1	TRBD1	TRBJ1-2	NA	CASSLRIGTGQNGYTF	TGCGCCAGCAGCCTAAGAATAGGGACAGGGCAAAATGGCTACACCTTC
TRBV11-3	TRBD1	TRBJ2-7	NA	CASTVHGTGSYEQYF	TGTGCCAGCACCGTACACGGGACAGGGTCCTACGAGCAGTACTTC
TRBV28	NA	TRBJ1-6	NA	CASSLWQANGSPLHF	TGTGCCAGCAGTTTATGGCAGGCAAATGGGTCACCCCTCCACTTT
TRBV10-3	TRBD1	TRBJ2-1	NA	CAISEVGTAQFF	TGTGCCATCAGTGAGGTAGGGACAGCACAGTTCTTC
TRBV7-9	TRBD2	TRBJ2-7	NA	CASSTGLPAYEQYF	TGTGCCAGCAGCACGGGACTACCAGCCTACGAGCAGTACTTC
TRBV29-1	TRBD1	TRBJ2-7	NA	CSAATGAYEQYF	TGCAGCGCCGCGACAGGGGCCTACGAGCAGTACTTC
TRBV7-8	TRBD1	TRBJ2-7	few	CASSSGPGTGGYEQYF	TGTGCCAGCAGCTCTGGGCCCGGGACAGGGGGCTACGAGCAGTACTTC
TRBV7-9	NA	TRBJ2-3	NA	CASSLGREAQDTQYF	TGTGCCAGCAGCTTAGGCAGGGAGGCCCAAGATACGCAGTATTTT
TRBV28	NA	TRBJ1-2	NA	CATVRTGRGYGYTF	TGTGCCACCGTCCGCACGGGTCGGGGCTATGGCTACACCTTC
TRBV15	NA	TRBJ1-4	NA	CATSAWEGTNEKLFF	TGTGCCACCAGCGCATGGGAGGGCACTAATGAAAAACTGTTTTTT
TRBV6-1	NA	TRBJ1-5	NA	CASSELGSNQPQHF	TGTGCCAGCAGTGAACTGGGCAGCAATCAGCCCCAGCATTTT
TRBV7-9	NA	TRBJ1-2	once	CASSFPGSANYGYTF	TGTGCCAGCAGCTTTCCAGGCTCAGCTAACTATGGCTACACCTTC
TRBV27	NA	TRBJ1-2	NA	CASSPREVNYGYTF	TGTGCCAGCAGTCCGCGAGAAGTGAACTATGGCTACACCTTC
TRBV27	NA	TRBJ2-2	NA	CASSLGANTGELFF	TGTGCCAGCAGTTTGGGAGCGAACACCGGGGAGCTGTTTTTT
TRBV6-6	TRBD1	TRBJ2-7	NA	CASRLDRAPYEQYF	TGTGCCAGCAGACTCGACAGGGCGCCCTACGAGCAGTACTTC
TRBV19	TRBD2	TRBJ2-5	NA	CASSALAGGPGRETQYF	TGTGCCAGTAGTGCTCTAGCGGGAGGGCCCGGGCGAGAGACCCAGTACTTC
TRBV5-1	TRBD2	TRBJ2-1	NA	CASSLGGLAGGFNEQFF	TGCGCCAGCAGCTTGGGGGGACTAGCGGGAGGCTTCAATGAGCAGTTCTTC